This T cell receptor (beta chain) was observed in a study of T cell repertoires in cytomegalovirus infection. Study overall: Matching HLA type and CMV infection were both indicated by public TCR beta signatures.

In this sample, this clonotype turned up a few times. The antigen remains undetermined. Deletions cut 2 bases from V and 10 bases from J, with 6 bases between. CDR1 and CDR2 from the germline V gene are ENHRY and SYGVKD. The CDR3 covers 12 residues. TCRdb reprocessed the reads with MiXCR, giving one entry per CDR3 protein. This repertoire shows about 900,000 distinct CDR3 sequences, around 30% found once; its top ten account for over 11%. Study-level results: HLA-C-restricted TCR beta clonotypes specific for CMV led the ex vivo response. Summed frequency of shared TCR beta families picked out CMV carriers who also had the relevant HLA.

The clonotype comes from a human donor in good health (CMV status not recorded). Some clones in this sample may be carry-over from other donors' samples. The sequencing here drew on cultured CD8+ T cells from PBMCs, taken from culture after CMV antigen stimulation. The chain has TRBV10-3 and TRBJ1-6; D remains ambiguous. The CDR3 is CAISEGRSPLHF. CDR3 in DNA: TGTGCCATCAGTGAGGGTCGCTCACCCCTCCACTTT.